This T cell receptor beta chain was documented in a study of T cell changes during pregnancy in multiple sclerosis. In this sample, this clone turned up a few times. The CDR3 sequence is 13 residues long. Per the germline V gene, CDR1 is SGHRS and CDR2 is YFSETQ. V was shortened by 7 bases and J by 0 bases, with 10 bases between the two germline ends. Measured with immunoSEQ multiplex PCR; TCRdb has only the in-frame clones, and not every one. This table holds roughly 58,000 clones, roughly 90% found once. The V and J genes are TRBV5-1 and TRBJ1-1; D call uncertain. This TCR was sampled from a female donor with multiple sclerosis, enrolled in a pregnancy study. The sequencing used CD8+ T cells from peripheral blood mononuclear cells, collected before pregnancy. CDR3 nucleotides: TGCGCCAGCGGCCGTTCGTTGAACACTGAAGCTTTCTTT. Encoded protein: CASGRSLNTEAFF. The variable domain in full, with the rest retrieved from reference TRBV5-1 and TRBJ1-1, is KAGVTQTPRYLIKTRGQQVTLSCSPISGHRSVSWYQQTPGQGLQFLFEYFSETQRNKGNFPGRFSGRQFSNSRSEMNVSTLELGDSALYLCASGRSLNTEAFFGQGTRLTVV.